These T cell receptor beta chains were read from a single sample in a study of prognosis after radiotherapy for stage I lung cancer. TCRdb recomputed calls from the multiplex PCR reads with MiXCR, one row per CDR3 protein. The table includes about 21,000 distinct CDR3 sequences, roughly 44% detected once. The source material was PBMCs, sampled before or after stereotactic body radiation therapy (not recorded which). These receptors originate from a donor over 45 with non-small cell lung cancer. CDR3s include the opening cysteine and the closing phenylalanine or tryptophan. D genes are given only for firm matches. Clone size is shown for a subset of rows, as once, few, many or a class of expanded clone.

D: TRBD2
J: TRBJ2-7
V: TRBV4-1
size: many
CDR3: CASSQGPGLVYEQYF
DNA: TGCGCCAGCAGCCAAGGGCCGGGACTAGTCTACGAGCAGTACTTC

D: TRBD2
J: TRBJ2-4
V: TRBV12-3/TRBV12-4
size: many
CDR3: CASSLLAGVGNIQYF
DNA: TGTGCCAGCAGTTTACTAGCGGGAGTTGGGAACATTCAGTACTTC

D: TRBD1
J: TRBJ2-7
V: TRBV7-2
size: many
CDR3: CASSLGQGGGEQYF
DNA: TGTGCCAGCAGCCTTGGACAGGGGGGGGGGGAGCAGTACTTC

D: NA
J: TRBJ2-2
V: TRBV20-1
size: medium-sized
CDR3: CSAREQNTGELFF
DNA: TGCAGTGCCCGGGAACAGAACACCGGGGAGCTGTTTTTT

D: TRBD1
J: TRBJ2-7
V: TRBV6-2/TRBV6-3
size: NA
CDR3: CASSDPRGSGSYYQYF
DNA: TGTGCCAGCAGCGACCCCAGGGGGTCCGGCTCCTACTATCAGTACTTC

D: NA
J: TRBJ2-7
V: TRBV4-1
size: NA
CDR3: CASSQLSAGFLYEQYF
DNA: TGCGCCAGCAGCCAATTAAGCGCGGGATTTCTCTACGAGCAGTACTTC

D: TRBD2
J: TRBJ2-7
V: TRBV27
size: medium-sized
CDR3: CASSQGLAGGPREQYF
DNA: TGTGCCAGCAGTCAGGGACTAGCGGGAGGGCCAAGAGAGCAGTACTTC

D: TRBD1
J: TRBJ2-7
V: TRBV24-1
size: NA
CDR3: CASQGQGTFEQYF
DNA: TGTGCCAGCCAGGGACAGGGGACCTTCGAGCAGTACTTC

D: TRBD1
J: TRBJ1-4
V: TRBV5-1
size: many
CDR3: CASSPDRGREKLFF
DNA: TGCGCCAGCAGCCCGGACAGGGGAAGGGAAAAACTGTTTTTT

D: NA
J: TRBJ2-6
V: TRBV5-1
size: once
CDR3: CASSTGGGAGANVLTF
DNA: TGCGCCAGCAGCACAGGTGGCGGGGCTGGGGCCAACGTCCTGACTTTC

D: NA
J: TRBJ2-1
V: TRBV4-1
size: many
CDR3: CASSQEFRDHTYNEQFF
DNA: TGCGCCAGCAGCCAAGAATTCCGGGACCACACCTACAATGAGCAGTTCTTC

D: NA
J: TRBJ2-1
V: TRBV20-1
size: NA
CDR3: CSASVILYNEQFF
DNA: TGCAGTGCTAGTGTCATTCTCTACAATGAGCAGTTCTTC

D: TRBD2
J: TRBJ2-3
V: TRBV28
size: many
CDR3: CASTPGGLARSTDTQYF
DNA: TGTGCCAGCACCCCGGGGGGACTAGCGCGTAGCACAGATACGCAGTATTTT

D: NA
J: TRBJ1-1
V: TRBV2
size: NA
CDR3: CASRELWTEAFF
DNA: TGTGCCAGCAGGGAACTATGGACTGAAGCTTTCTTT

D: TRBD2
J: TRBJ2-3
V: TRBV9
size: many
CDR3: CASSGDGRSTDTQYF
DNA: TGTGCCAGCAGCGGGGACGGGAGGAGCACAGATACGCAGTATTTT

D: NA
J: TRBJ2-3
V: TRBV9
size: NA
CDR3: CASSVLKAGRPADTQYF
DNA: TGTGCCAGCAGTGTTCTAAAGGCGGGACGGCCGGCAGATACGCAGTATTTT

D: NA
J: TRBJ2-7
V: TRBV11-1
size: NA
CDR3: CASRSGRLGEQYF
DNA: TGCGCCAGCAGATCAGGGCGGTTGGGCGAGCAGTACTTC

D: TRBD1
J: TRBJ1-1
V: TRBV7-9
size: few
CDR3: CASRGTGASTEAFF
DNA: TGTGCCAGCAGGGGCACAGGGGCCTCCACTGAAGCTTTCTTT

D: NA
J: TRBJ2-3
V: TRBV14
size: many
CDR3: CASSSRIRDTQYF
DNA: TGTGCCAGCAGTTCTAGAATACGGGATACGCAGTATTTT

D: NA
J: TRBJ2-1
V: TRBV5-1
size: once
CDR3: CASRKGVVVSGVSYEQFF
DNA: TGCGCCAGCAGAAAGGGAGTGGTAGTATCGGGAGTTTCGTATGAGCAGTTCTTC

D: NA
J: TRBJ2-3
V: TRBV6-1
size: NA
CDR3: CASRWYTFTDRQYF
DNA: TGTGCCAGCAGATGGTACACTTTCACAGATAGGCAGTATTTT

D: NA
J: TRBJ2-3
V: TRBV11-2
size: NA
CDR3: CASSSLAYTQYF
DNA: TGTGCCAGCAGCTCACTAGCATATACGCAGTATTTT

D: NA
J: TRBJ2-3
V: TRBV7-7
size: NA
CDR3: CASSSEAGTKDTQYF
DNA: TGTGCTAGCAGCTCTGAGGCGGGAACCAAAGATACGCAGTATTTT

D: NA
J: TRBJ1-5
V: TRBV6-1
size: once
CDR3: CASCMDGGQPQHF
DNA: TGTGCCAGCTGTATGGACGGCGGTCAGCCCCAGCATTTT

D: NA
J: TRBJ2-7
V: TRBV19
size: NA
CDR3: CASSIRQYGGSLEQYF
DNA: TGTGCCAGTAGTATACGCCAGTATGGTGGCTCTCTAGAGCAGTACTTC

D: NA
J: TRBJ2-5
V: TRBV27
size: NA
CDR3: CASSARNPSLVMGHTQYF
DNA: TGTGCCAGCAGTGCGCGCAACCCTTCACTAGTGATGGGTCATACCCAGTACTTC

D: TRBD2
J: TRBJ2-7
V: TRBV6-1
size: many
CDR3: CASRSLSGRASYEQYF
DNA: TGTGCCAGCAGATCACTTAGCGGGAGGGCGTCCTACGAGCAGTACTTC

D: NA
J: TRBJ2-7
V: TRBV27
size: NA
CDR3: CASTPRAYSYVQYF
DNA: TGTGCCAGCACCCCTCGGGCCTATTCCTACGTGCAGTACTTC

D: TRBD1
J: TRBJ2-2
V: TRBV9
size: medium-sized
CDR3: CASSPRQGASTGELFF
DNA: TGTGCCAGCAGCCCCCGACAGGGGGCAAGCACCGGGGAGCTGTTTTTT

D: TRBD2
J: TRBJ2-7
V: TRBV19
size: once
CDR3: CASSSRGGRVSLYYEQYF
DNA: TGTGCCAGTAGTTCCAGGGGCGGGAGGGTTTCTCTGTACTACGAGCAGTACTTC

D: NA
J: TRBJ2-2
V: TRBV7-9
size: many
CDR3: CASSLNPQAGELFF
DNA: TGTGCCAGCAGCTTAAATCCCCAAGCCGGGGAGCTGTTTTTT

D: TRBD1
J: TRBJ2-1
V: TRBV5-4
size: NA
CDR3: CASSSDRAEQFF
DNA: TGTGCCAGCAGCTCTGACAGGGCTGAGCAGTTCTTC

D: TRBD2
J: TRBJ2-6
V: TRBV10-3
size: many
CDR3: CAISRGGVSGANVLTF
DNA: TGTGCCATCAGTCGTGGGGGGGTCTCTGGGGCCAACGTCCTGACTTTC

D: NA
J: TRBJ2-3
V: TRBV27
size: NA
CDR3: CASSLRGADTQYF
DNA: TGTGCCAGCAGTTTACGGGGCGCAGATACGCAGTATTTT

D: TRBD1
J: TRBJ2-5
V: TRBV29-1
size: many
CDR3: CSVRPGQNQETQYF
DNA: TGCAGCGTTCGCCCGGGACAGAACCAAGAGACCCAGTACTTC

D: NA
J: TRBJ2-2
V: TRBV3-1
size: many
CDR3: CASSPASGTGELFF
DNA: TGTGCCAGCAGCCCCGCGTCGGGCACCGGGGAGCTGTTTTTT

D: NA
J: TRBJ1-4
V: TRBV19
size: many
CDR3: CASSILSGAYEKLFF
DNA: TGTGCCAGTAGTATCTTGTCAGGGGCTTATGAAAAACTGTTTTTT

D: NA
J: TRBJ2-5
V: TRBV27
size: many
CDR3: CASSLLGGQETQYF
DNA: TGTGCCAGCAGTTTATTAGGGGGGCAAGAGACCCAGTACTTC

D: TRBD2
J: TRBJ2-5
V: TRBV7-3
size: NA
CDR3: CASSPSGTASQETQYF
DNA: TGTGCCAGCAGCCCGAGCGGGACGGCCAGCCAAGAGACCCAGTACTTC

D: NA
J: TRBJ1-3
V: TRBV12-3/TRBV12-4
size: many
CDR3: CASSLIGFSGNTIYF
DNA: TGTGCCAGCAGTTTGATCGGGTTCTCTGGAAACACCATATATTTT

D: NA
J: TRBJ2-1
V: TRBV20-1
size: NA
CDR3: CSVGGPYDNEQFF
DNA: TGCAGTGTAGGAGGGCCGTATGACAATGAGCAGTTCTTC

D: NA
J: TRBJ2-2
V: TRBV7-3
size: many
CDR3: CASSPSAGTGELFF
DNA: TGTGCCAGCAGCCCTTCGGCGGGCACCGGGGAGCTGTTTTTT

D: NA
J: TRBJ2-3
V: TRBV18
size: NA
CDR3: CASSPREGTDTQYF
DNA: TGTGCCAGCTCACCGAGAGAGGGGACAGATACGCAGTATTTT

D: NA
J: TRBJ2-5
V: TRBV2
size: many
CDR3: CASSPDRGETQYF
DNA: TGTGCCAGCAGCCCTGACCGGGGAGAGACCCAGTACTTC

D: TRBD2
J: TRBJ2-1
V: TRBV4-3
size: many
CDR3: CASSQDSGIYNEQFF
DNA: TGCGCCAGCAGCCAAGATAGCGGGATATACAATGAGCAGTTCTTC

D: TRBD1
J: TRBJ2-7
V: TRBV5-4
size: many
CDR3: CASSPGQGGSYEQYF
DNA: TGTGCCAGCAGTCCCGGACAGGGGGGATCCTACGAGCAGTACTTC

D: NA
J: TRBJ1-3
V: TRBV30
size: NA
CDR3: CAWNDGTLAGNTIYF
DNA: TGTGCCTGGAACGATGGGACACTAGCTGGAAACACCATATATTTT

D: TRBD1
J: TRBJ2-6
V: TRBV27
size: many
CDR3: CASSPGQGAVGANVLTF
DNA: TGTGCCAGCAGTCCCGGACAGGGGGCGGTTGGGGCCAACGTCCTGACTTTC

D: NA
J: TRBJ1-6
V: TRBV4-1
size: NA
CDR3: CASSPVGMASPLHF
DNA: TGCGCCAGCAGCCCCGTTGGAATGGCTTCACCCCTCCACTTT

D: TRBD2
J: TRBJ2-1
V: TRBV12-3/TRBV12-4
size: medium-sized
CDR3: CASTPGLADYNEQFF
DNA: TGTGCCAGCACCCCGGGACTAGCGGACTACAATGAGCAGTTCTTC

D: NA
J: TRBJ1-2
V: TRBV19
size: NA
CDR3: CASSIDLTDRYGYTF
DNA: TGTGCCAGTAGTATAGATCTTACAGATCGCTATGGCTACACCTTC

D: NA
J: TRBJ2-5
V: TRBV7-2
size: NA
CDR3: CASSLVVGLAVGPGETQYF
DNA: TGTGCCAGCAGCTTAGTGGTCGGCTTAGCGGTAGGTCCAGGAGAGACCCAGTACTTC

D: NA
J: TRBJ1-5
V: TRBV12-5
size: medium-sized
CDR3: CASGEGSNQPQHF
DNA: TGTGCTAGTGGTGAGGGTAGCAATCAGCCCCAGCATTTT